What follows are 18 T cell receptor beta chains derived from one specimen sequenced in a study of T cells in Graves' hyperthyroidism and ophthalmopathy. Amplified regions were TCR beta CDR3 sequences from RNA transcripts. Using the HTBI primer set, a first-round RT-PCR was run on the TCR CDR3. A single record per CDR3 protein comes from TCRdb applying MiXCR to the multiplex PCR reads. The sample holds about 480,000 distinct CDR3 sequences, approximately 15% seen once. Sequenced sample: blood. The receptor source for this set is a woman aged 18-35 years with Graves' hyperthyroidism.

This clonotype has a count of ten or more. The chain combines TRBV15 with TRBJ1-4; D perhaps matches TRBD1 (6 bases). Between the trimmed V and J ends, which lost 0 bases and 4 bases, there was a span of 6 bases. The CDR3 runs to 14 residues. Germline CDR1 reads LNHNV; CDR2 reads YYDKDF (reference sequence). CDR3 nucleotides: TGTGCCACCAGCAGAGAGGACAGTAATGAAAAACTGTTTTTT. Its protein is CATSREDSNEKLFF.

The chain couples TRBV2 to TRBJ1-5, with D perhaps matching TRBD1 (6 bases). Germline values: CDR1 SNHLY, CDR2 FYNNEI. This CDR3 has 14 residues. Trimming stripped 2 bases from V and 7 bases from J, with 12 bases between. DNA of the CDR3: TGTGCCAGCAGTGAAAATGGAAGGGGGCAGCCCCAGCATTTT. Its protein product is CASSENGRGQPQHF.

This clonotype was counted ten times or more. The CDR3 DNA reads TGCAGTGCTAGAGACTTCCGGAACTATGGCTACACCTTC. This sequence encodes CSARDFRNYGYTF. The chain recombines TRBV20-1 with TRBJ1-2; D gene uncertain. Trimming shortened V by 0 bases and J by 2 bases, and 7 bases separated the two germline ends. This CDR3 has 13 residues. The germline CDR1 and CDR2 sequences are DFQATT and SNEGSKA (reference sequence).

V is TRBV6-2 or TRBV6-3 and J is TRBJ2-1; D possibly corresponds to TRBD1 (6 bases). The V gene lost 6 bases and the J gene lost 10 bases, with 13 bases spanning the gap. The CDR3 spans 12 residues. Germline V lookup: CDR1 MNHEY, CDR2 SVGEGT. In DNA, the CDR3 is TGTGCCAGCAGACCGACCGACAGGGAGCAGTTCTTC. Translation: CASRPTDREQFF.

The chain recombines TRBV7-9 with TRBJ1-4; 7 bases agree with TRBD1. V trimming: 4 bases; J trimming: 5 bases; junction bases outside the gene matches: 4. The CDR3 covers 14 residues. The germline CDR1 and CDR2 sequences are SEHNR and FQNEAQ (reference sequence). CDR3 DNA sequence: TGTGCCAGCAGCTATAGACAGGGAAATGAAAAACTGTTTTTT. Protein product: CASSYRQGNEKLFF.

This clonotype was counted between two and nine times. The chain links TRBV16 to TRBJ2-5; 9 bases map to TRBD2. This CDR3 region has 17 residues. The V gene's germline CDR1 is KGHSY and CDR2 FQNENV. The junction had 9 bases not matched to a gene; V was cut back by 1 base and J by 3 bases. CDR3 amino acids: CASSQFVSGSGEETQYF. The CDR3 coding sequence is TGTGCCAGCAGCCAATTTGTTAGCGGGAGCGGAGAAGAGACCCAGTACTTC. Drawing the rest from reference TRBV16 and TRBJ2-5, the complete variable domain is GEEVAQTPKHLVRGEGQKAKLYCAPIKGHSYVFWYQQVLKNEFKFLISFQNENVFDETGMPKERFSAKCLPNSPCSLEIQATKLEDSAVYFCASSQFVSGSGEETQYFGPGTRLLVL.

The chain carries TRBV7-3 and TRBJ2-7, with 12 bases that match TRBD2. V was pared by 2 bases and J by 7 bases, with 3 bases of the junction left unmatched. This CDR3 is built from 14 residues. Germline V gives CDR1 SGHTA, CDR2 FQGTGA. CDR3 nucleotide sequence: TGTGCCAGCAGCTTATCCGGGACTAGCGGGGAGCAGTACGTC. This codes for CASSLSGTSGEQYV.

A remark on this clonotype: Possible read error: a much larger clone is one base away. Written as DNA, the CDR3 is TGTGCCAGCAGTGAACAGGGTCACACTGGAGCTTTCTTT. Translating it yields CASSEQGHTGAFF. The gene calls are TRBV2 and TRBJ1-1; D is perhaps TRBD1 (5 bases). The CDR3 contains 13 residues. CDR1 SNHLY and CDR2 FYNNEI come from the germline V gene.

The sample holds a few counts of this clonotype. For the CDR3, the DNA is TGTGCCAGCAGTTACTCGGGAGGGCCGGTAATCTATGAGCAGTTCTTC. Translation gives CASSYSGGPVIYEQFF. The chain uses TRBV6-5 and TRBJ2-1; 7 bases are a match to TRBD2. The CDR3 totals 16 residues. V was pared by 0 bases and J by 8 bases, with 10 bases of the junction left unmatched. Germline V CDR1 and CDR2: MNHEY, SVGAGI.

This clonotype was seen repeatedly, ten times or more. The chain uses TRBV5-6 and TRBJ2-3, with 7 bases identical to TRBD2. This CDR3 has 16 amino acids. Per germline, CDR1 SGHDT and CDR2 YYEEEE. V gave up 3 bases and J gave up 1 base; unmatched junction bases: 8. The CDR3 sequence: CASSSRTRGGTDTQYF. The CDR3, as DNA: TGTGCCAGCAGCTCTAGGACACGGGGGGGCACAGATACGCAGTATTTT.

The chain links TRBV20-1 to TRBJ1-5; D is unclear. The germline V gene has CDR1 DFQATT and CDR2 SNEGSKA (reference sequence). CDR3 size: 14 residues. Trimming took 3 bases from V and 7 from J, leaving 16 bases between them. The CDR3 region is CSASVVGRNQPQHF. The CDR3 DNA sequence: TGCAGTGCTAGTGTCGTGGGGAGGAACCAGCCCCAGCATTTT.

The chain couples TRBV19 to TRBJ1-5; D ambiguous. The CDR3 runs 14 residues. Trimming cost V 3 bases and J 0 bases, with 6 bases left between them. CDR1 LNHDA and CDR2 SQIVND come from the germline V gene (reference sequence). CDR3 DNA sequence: TGTGCCAGTAGTATGATCAATAGCAATCAGCCCCAGCATTTT. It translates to CASSMINSNQPQHF.

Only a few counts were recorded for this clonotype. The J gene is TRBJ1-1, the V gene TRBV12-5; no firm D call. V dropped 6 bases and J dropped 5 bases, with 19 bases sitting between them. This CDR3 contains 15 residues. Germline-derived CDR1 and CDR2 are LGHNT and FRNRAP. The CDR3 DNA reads TGTGCTAGTGGCTCACCTAACGGGGTTTTTACTGAAGCTTTCTTT. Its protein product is CASGSPNGVFTEAFF.

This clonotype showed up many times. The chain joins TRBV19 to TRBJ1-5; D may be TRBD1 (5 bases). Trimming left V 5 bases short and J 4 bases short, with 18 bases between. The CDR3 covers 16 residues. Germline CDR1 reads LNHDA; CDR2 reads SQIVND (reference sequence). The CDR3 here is CASSSYPQGGNQPQHF. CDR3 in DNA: TGTGCCAGTAGTTCCTACCCTCAGGGTGGGAATCAGCCCCAGCATTTT.

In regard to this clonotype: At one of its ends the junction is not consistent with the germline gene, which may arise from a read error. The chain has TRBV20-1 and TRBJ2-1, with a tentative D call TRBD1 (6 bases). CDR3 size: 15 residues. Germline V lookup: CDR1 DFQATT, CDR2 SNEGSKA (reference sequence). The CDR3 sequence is CSARPTGFRYSEQFF. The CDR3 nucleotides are TGCAGTGCTAGACCGACAGGTTTTAGATACAGTGAGCAGTTCTTC.

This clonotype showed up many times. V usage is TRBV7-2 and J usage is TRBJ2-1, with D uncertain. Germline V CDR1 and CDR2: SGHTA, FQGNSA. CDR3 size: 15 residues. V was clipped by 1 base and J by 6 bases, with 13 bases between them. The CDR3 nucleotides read TGTGCCAGCAGCTTAGGATTCCCGGGTGGCAATGAGCAGTTCTTC. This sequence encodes CASSLGFPGGNEQFF.

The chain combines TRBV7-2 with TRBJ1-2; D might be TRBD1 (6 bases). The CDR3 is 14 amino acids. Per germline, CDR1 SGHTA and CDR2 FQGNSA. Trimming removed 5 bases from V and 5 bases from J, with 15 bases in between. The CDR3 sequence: CASSPGGAVYGYTF. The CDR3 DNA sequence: TGTGCCAGCAGCCCCGGGGGGGCGGTTTATGGCTACACCTTC.

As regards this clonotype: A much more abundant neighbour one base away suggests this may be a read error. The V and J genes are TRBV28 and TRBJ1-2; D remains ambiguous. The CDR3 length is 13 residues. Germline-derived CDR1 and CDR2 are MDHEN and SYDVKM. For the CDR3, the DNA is TGTGCCAGCAGTTCTAATTTTGGTTTTGGCCACACCTTC. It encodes CASSSNFGFGHTF.